The source of this T cell receptor (beta chain) is a study of cytomegalovirus exposure and HLA in healthy donors. Findings and caveats of the study: TCR beta V- and J-gene trimming, according to a later analysis, was linked to a missense DCLRE1C variant. Investigators reported more than 150 TCR beta chains as tied to cytomegalovirus. Immune exposure information available was restricted to CMV serostatus.

Trimming removed 8 bases from V and 5 bases from J; junction bases left unmatched: 10. This CDR3 spans 14 amino acids. Looked up from germline, CDR1 is ENHRY and CDR2 is SYGVKD. Vbeta (60) and Jbeta (13) primers were used in the PCR. Clones were read by immunoSEQ multiplex PCR, and TCRdb kept only the in-frame ones, dropping some. The data contain about 150,000 clones, roughly 70% of them singletons. On this clone: The antigen remains undetermined.

The sample taken for sequencing was PBMCs. The receptor comes from a man aged 25 to 40 in good health and CMV-seropositive. The chain recombines TRBV10-3 with TRBJ1-1; 8 nucleotides match TRBD1. The DNA of the CDR3 is TGTGCCATCGGGACGGACAGGGCAGGAACTGAAGCTTTCTTT. Translated: CAIGTDRAGTEAFF.